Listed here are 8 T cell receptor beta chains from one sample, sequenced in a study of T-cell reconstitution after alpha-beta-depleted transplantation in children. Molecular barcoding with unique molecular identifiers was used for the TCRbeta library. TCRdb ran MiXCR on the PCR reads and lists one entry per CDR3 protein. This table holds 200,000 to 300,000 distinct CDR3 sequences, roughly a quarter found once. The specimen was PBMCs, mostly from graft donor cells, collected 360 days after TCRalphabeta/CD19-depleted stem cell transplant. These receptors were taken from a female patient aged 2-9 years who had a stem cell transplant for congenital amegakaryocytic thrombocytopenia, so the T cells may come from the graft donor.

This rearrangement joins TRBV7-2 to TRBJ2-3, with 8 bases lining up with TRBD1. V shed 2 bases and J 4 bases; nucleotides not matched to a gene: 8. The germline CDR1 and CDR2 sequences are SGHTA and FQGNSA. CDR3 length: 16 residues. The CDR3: CASSLWRTGMADTQYF. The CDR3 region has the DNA TGTGCCAGCAGCTTATGGAGGACAGGGATGGCAGATACGCAGTATTTT.

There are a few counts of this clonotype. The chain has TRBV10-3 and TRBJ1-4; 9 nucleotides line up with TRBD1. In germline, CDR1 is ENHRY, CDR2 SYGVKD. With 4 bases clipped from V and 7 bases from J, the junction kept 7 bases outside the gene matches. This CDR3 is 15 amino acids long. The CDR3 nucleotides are TGTGCCATCAGTGCGCCGGGACAGGGTCCTGAAAAACTGTTTTTT. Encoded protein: CAISAPGQGPEKLFF.

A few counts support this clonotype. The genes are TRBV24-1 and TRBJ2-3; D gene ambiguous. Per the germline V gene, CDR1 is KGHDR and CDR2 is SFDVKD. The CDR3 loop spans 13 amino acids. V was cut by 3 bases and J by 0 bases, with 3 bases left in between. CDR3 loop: CATSDPSTDTQYF. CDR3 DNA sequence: TGTGCCACCAGTGATCCTAGCACAGATACGCAGTATTTT.

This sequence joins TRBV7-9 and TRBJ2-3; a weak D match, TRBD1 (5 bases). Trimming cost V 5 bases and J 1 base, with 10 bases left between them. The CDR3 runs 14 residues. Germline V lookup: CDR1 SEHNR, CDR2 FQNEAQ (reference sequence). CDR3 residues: CASSPKQGTDTQYF. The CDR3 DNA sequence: TGTGCCAGCAGCCCGAAACAGGGCACAGATACGCAGTATTTT.

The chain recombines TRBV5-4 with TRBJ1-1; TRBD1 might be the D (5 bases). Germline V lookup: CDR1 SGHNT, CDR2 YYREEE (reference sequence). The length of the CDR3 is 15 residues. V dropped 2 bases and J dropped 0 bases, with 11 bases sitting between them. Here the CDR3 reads CASSLGTRLNTEAFF. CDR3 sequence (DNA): TGTGCCAGCAGCTTAGGGACTCGGCTGAACACTGAAGCTTTCTTT.

DNA of the CDR3: TGTGCCAGCAGTCCGGGACAGGCCTACAATGAGCAGTTCTTC. It specifies CASSPGQAYNEQFF. The rearrangement joins TRBV7-8 to TRBJ2-1; TRBD1 matches 8 bases. V gave up 6 bases and J gave up 2 bases; unmatched junction bases: 3. Germline CDR1 is SGHVS and CDR2 is FQNEAQ. This CDR3 is 14 amino acids long.

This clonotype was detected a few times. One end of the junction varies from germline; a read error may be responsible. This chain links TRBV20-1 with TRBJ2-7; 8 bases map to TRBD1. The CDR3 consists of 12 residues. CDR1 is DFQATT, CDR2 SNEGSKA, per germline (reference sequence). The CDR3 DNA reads TGCAGTGCTAAGGGTGACGACAGGGGAAAGGGCTTC. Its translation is CSAKGDDRGKGF.

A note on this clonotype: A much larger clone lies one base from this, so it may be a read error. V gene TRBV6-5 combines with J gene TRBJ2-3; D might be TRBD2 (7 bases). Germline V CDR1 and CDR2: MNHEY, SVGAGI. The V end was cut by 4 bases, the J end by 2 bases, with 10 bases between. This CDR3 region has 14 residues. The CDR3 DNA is TGTGCCAGCAGTTTTGGGGGGGCCACAGATACGCAGTATTTT. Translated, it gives CASSFGGATDTQYF.